The sequence of this T cell receptor beta chain was determined in a study of PD-L1 blockade in urothelial cancer. Time point given: pretreatment peripheral blood. The table came from immunoSEQ multiplex PCR; TCRdb's copy has only in-frame clones and leaves some out. The sample carries tens of thousands of clones, around 86% recorded once. V was pared by 4 bases and J by 2 bases, with 7 bases of the junction left unmatched. This CDR3 is 15 amino acids long. Germline V gene sequence: CDR1 SGHTA, CDR2 FQGTGA. The chain recombines TRBV7-3 with TRBJ2-7; TRBD1 agrees at 8 bases. The sequences come from PBMCs, collected around atezolizumab (anti-PD-L1) treatment. This TCR was sampled from a man in his sixties with urothelial cancer. The CDR3 here is CASSSTGTGAYEQYF. CDR3 in DNA: TGTGCCAGCAGCTCCACCGGGACAGGAGCCTACGAGCAGTACTTC.